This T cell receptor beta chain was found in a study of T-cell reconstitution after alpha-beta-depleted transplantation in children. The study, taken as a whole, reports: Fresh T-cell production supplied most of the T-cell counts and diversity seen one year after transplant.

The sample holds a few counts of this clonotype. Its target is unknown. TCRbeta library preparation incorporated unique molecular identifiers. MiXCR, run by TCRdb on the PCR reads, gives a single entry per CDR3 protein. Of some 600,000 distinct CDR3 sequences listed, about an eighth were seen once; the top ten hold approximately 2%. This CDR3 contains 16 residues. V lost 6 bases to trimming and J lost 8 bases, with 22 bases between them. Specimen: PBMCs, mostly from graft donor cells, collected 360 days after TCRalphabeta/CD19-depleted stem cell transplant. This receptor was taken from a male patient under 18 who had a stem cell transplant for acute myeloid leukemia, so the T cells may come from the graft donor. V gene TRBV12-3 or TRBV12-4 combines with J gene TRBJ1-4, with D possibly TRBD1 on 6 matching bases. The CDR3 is CASSPGTEGGEEKLFF. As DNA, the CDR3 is TGTGCCAGCAGCCCCGGGACCGAGGGGGGAGAGGAAAAACTGTTTTTT.